The rows below give T cell receptor beta chains drawn from one sample of a study of T cells in Graves' hyperthyroidism and ophthalmopathy. TCRdb ran MiXCR on the multiplex PCR reads and lists one entry per CDR3 protein. This sample has a few hundred thousand distinct CDR3 sequences; around an eighth occur once, and the top ten carry less than 25%. The material sequenced was blood. The source of these receptors is a man aged 25 to 40 with Graves' hyperthyroidism that later progressed to Graves' ophthalmopathy. Both conserved end residues are trimmed from each CDR3.

j_call v_call cdr3_aa
TRBJ2-7 TRBV28 ASSSKSGGENYYEQY
TRBJ1-5 TRBV6-1 ASSEAPYSNQPQH
TRBJ1-5 TRBV5-1 ASSLDALGSYSNQPQH
TRBJ1-1 TRBV6-5 ASSYSRQTPEAF
TRBJ2-3 TRBV12-3/TRBV12-4 ASRTEGLGVTDTQY
TRBJ2-1 TRBV6-6 ASSYSAVRGDNEQF
TRBJ2-1 TRBV3-1 ASSQDIGFGQEQF
TRBJ1-6 TRBV20-1 SASVGTGNSPLH
TRBJ1-4 TRBV18 ASSPQGGRSEKLF
TRBJ1-2 TRBV7-2 ASSLGTGNYGYT
TRBJ1-1 TRBV20-1 SAAGTAPVNTEAF
TRBJ1-1 TRBV20-1 SAWGGARNTEAF
TRBJ2-1 TRBV5-1 ASSPQGDNEQF
TRBJ2-2 TRBV25-1 ASSDQRGGTGELF
TRBJ1-2 TRBV6-1 ATADQNYGYT
TRBJ1-6 TRBV20-1 SARDGGQGDNSPLH
TRBJ2-7 TRBV20-1 SATPGTFYEQY
TRBJ1-4 TRBV7-9 ASSYDRGGKLF
TRBJ2-5 TRBV7-7 ASSPRGGSGEQETQY
TRBJ1-5 TRBV7-8 ASSLALRVPNQPQH
TRBJ2-7 TRBV7-9 ASSPPGGSFSYEQY
TRBJ1-2 TRBV4-1 ASSHQLRGAAGKGYT
TRBJ1-5 TRBV27 ASSYQAQH
TRBJ2-1 TRBV18 ASSESYPYNEQF
TRBJ2-5 TRBV7-2 ASSALGRETQY
TRBJ1-3 TRBV12-3/TRBV12-4 ASSATSSGNTIY